The 30 T cell receptor beta chains given below trace back to one sample, sequenced in a study of T cell changes during pregnancy in multiple sclerosis. This table comes from immunoSEQ multiplex PCR, and its TCRdb copy is limited to in-frame clones, with some not included. The data contain 50,000 or so clones, around 94% of them singletons. The specimen comprised CD4+ T cells from peripheral blood mononuclear cells, sampled before pregnancy. These receptors all stem from a female donor with multiple sclerosis, enrolled in a pregnancy study.

The rearrangement uses TRBV19 and TRBJ2-6; the D is unclear. In germline, CDR1 is LNHDA, CDR2 SQIVND (reference sequence). Trimming took off 2 bases at V and 4 bases at J, with 3 bases between the two ends. The CDR3 extends over 13 amino acids. The CDR3 loop is CASSILGANVLTF. CDR3 sequence (DNA): TGTGCCAGTAGTATACTAGGGGCCAACGTCCTGACTTTC.

The rearrangement joins TRBV5-1 to TRBJ1-2; D is unresolved. The V end lost 2 bases, the J end lost 7 bases, and 12 bases lay between the germline ends. This CDR3 is built from 13 residues. CDR1 and CDR2 from the germline V gene are SGHRS and YFSETQ. The CDR3 loop is CASSFEATGGYTF. Written as DNA, the CDR3 is TGCGCCAGCAGCTTTGAGGCAACGGGTGGCTACACCTTC.

V is TRBV12-5 and J is TRBJ1-1, with a weak D call TRBD1 (6 bases). Germline CDR1 reads LGHNT; CDR2 reads FRNRAP. Trimming took off 0 bases at V and 4 bases at J, with 18 bases between the two ends. CDR3 length equals 17 residues. The CDR3 here is CASGLVLGRGAGTEAFF. The CDR3 DNA sequence: TGTGCTAGTGGTTTGGTACTAGGCAGGGGCGCGGGCACTGAAGCTTTCTTT.

V is TRBV27 and J is TRBJ1-2; TRBD1 aligns across 9 bases. The CDR3 is made up of 13 amino acids. V was pared by 7 bases and J by 8 bases, with 8 bases of the junction left unmatched. Germline CDR1 is MNHEY and CDR2 is SMNVEV (reference sequence). DNA for the CDR3: TGTGCCAGCACTCAACAGGGGGCGCGGGGCTACACCTTC. Translation gives CASTQQGARGYTF.

This sequence joins TRBV28 and TRBJ1-2; D not certain. CDR1 is MDHEN, CDR2 SYDVKM, per germline. The CDR3 consists of 16 residues. V was clipped by 4 bases and J by 2 bases, with 17 bases between them. The CDR3 loop is CASSSIREARNYGYTF. The CDR3 DNA sequence: TGTGCCAGCAGTTCCATCCGGGAGGCCCGGAACTATGGCTACACCTTC.

The J gene is TRBJ1-1, the V gene TRBV27, with 7 bases aligning to TRBD1. The V gene's germline CDR1 is MNHEY and CDR2 SMNVEV (reference sequence). The CDR3 consists of 16 residues. J was trimmed by 4 bases and V by 5 bases; bases with no gene match: 13. In DNA, the CDR3 is TGTGCCAGCAGTCCAAGCCCGACAGGGTTGGCCACTGAAGCTTTCTTT. Its protein is CASSPSPTGLATEAFF.

V usage is TRBV5-1 and J usage is TRBJ1-4, with 7 bases fitting TRBD1. The CDR3 runs 15 residues. J was trimmed by 3 bases and V by 4 bases; bases with no gene match: 6. Germline-derived CDR1 and CDR2 are SGHRS and YFSETQ. The CDR3 reads CASSLKGAANEKLFF. DNA of the CDR3: TGCGCCAGCAGCCTCAAGGGGGCGGCTAATGAAAAACTGTTTTTT. The full variable domain, completed using reference TRBV5-1 and TRBJ1-4, is KAGVTQTPRYLIKTRGQQVTLSCSPISGHRSVSWYQQTPGQGLQFLFEYFSETQRNKGNFPGRFSGRQFSNSRSEMNVSTLELGDSALYLCASSLKGAANEKLFFGSGTQLSVL.

V usage is TRBV19 and J usage is TRBJ1-1; TRBD1 is a possible D gene (5 bases). V was trimmed by 5 bases and J by 6 bases, leaving 13 bases between them. The CDR3 extends over 13 amino acids. The V gene's germline CDR1 is LNHDA and CDR2 SQIVND (reference sequence). Here the CDR3 DNA reads TGTGCCAGTAGTTCCGGGGGAAGGGCTGAAGCTTTCTTT. It encodes CASSSGGRAEAFF.

This chain uses TRBV25-1 with TRBJ1-1; 8 bases align to TRBD1. J was trimmed by 5 bases and V by 3 bases; bases with no gene match: 8. Germline V gene sequence: CDR1 MGHDK, CDR2 SYGVNS. The CDR3 length is 15 residues. The CDR3 is CASSDPRGRDTEAFF. The CDR3 DNA is TGTGCCAGCAGTGACCCCAGGGGGCGCGATACTGAAGCTTTCTTT. The full variable domain, with the rest looked up from reference TRBV25-1 and TRBJ1-1, is EADIYQTPRYLVIGTGKKITLECSQTMGHDKMYWYQQDPGMELHLIHYSYGVNSTEKGDLSSESTVSRIRTEHFPLTLESARPSHTSQYLCASSDPRGRDTEAFFGQGTRLTVV.

The chain has TRBV6-6 and TRBJ1-1, with TRBD1 as a possible D gene (5 bases). The CDR3 runs to 15 residues. The germline V gene encodes CDR1 MNHNY and CDR2 SVGAGI (reference sequence). The V end lost 4 bases, the J end lost 4 bases, and 16 bases lay between the germline ends. CDR3 region: CASSSQNAGGTEAFF. Here the CDR3 DNA reads TGTGCCAGCAGTTCTCAAAACGCCGGGGGCACTGAAGCTTTCTTT.

The chain joins TRBV7-6 to TRBJ1-1; TRBD1 matches at 8 bases. Germline V CDR1 and CDR2: SGHVS, FNYEAQ. The CDR3 totals 16 residues. With 4 bases clipped from V and 2 bases from J, the junction kept 9 bases outside the gene matches. CDR3 sequence reads: CASSSQGAGGNTEAFF. The CDR3 DNA follows: TGTGCCAGCAGCTCCCAGGGGGCCGGAGGAAACACTGAAGCTTTCTTT. The entire variable domain, with the rest obtained from reference TRBV7-6 and TRBJ1-1, is as follows: GAGVSQSPRYKVTKRGQDVALRCDPISGHVSLYWYRQALGQGPEFLTYFNYEAQQDKSGLPNDRFSAERPEGSISTLTIQRTEQRDSAMYRCASSSQGAGGNTEAFFGQGTRLTVV.

The V call is TRBV5-6, the J call TRBJ2-5; perhaps TRBD2 as D (7 bases). This CDR3 has 16 amino acids. V was trimmed by 4 bases and J by 5 bases, leaving 21 bases between them. Per germline, CDR1 SGHDT and CDR2 YYEEEE. DNA for the CDR3: TGTGCCAGCAGCCTGAGGGGGGGGGCCGAGGCTGAGACCCAGTACTTC. Protein product: CASSLRGGAEAETQYF. Supplemented by reference TRBV5-6 and TRBJ2-5, the full variable domain reads DAGVTQSPTHLIKTRGQQVTLRCSPKSGHDTVSWYQQALGQGPQFIFQYYEEEERQRGNFPDRFSGHQFPNYSSELNVNALLLGDSALYLCASSLRGGAEAETQYFGPGTRLLVL.

The chain has TRBV27 and TRBJ2-7, with TRBD1 matching 7 bases. The CDR3 is made up of 13 amino acids. V shed 3 bases and J 3 bases; nucleotides not matched to a gene: 2. Germline V lookup: CDR1 MNHEY, CDR2 SMNVEV (reference sequence). Written as DNA, the CDR3 is TGTGCCAGCAGTTTGAACAGGGGCTACGAGCAGTACTTC. This encodes CASSLNRGYEQYF.

The rearrangement links TRBV10-2 to TRBJ2-3; D perhaps matches TRBD2 (6 bases). V lost 0 bases to trimming and J lost 0 bases, with 13 bases between them. Per germline, CDR1 WSHSY and CDR2 SAAADI. The CDR3 runs to 17 residues. The DNA of the CDR3 is TGCGCCAGCAGTGAGTCGATGCGGGGACCTAGCACAGATACGCAGTATTTT. Its translation is CASSESMRGPSTDTQYF.

The chain couples TRBV30 to TRBJ1-2, with D unclear. CDR1 and CDR2 from the germline V gene are GTSNPN and SVGIG (reference sequence). Trimming left V 2 bases short and J 8 bases short, with 18 bases between. CDR3 size: 14 residues. CDR3 in amino acids: CAWSWTDGKGGYTF. CDR3 nucleotides: TGTGCCTGGAGTTGGACGGACGGGAAAGGAGGCTACACCTTC.

This sequence joins TRBV11-2 and TRBJ2-5, with TRBD1 matching over 9 bases. V was pared by 6 bases and J by 9 bases, with 8 bases of the junction left unmatched. CDR3 size: 13 residues. Per the germline V gene, CDR1 is SGHAT and CDR2 is FQNNGV. CDR3 sequence: CASRNGTGWAQYF. DNA for the CDR3: TGTGCCAGCAGAAACGGGACAGGGTGGGCCCAGTACTTC.

V is TRBV7-2 and J is TRBJ1-2; TRBD1 might be the D (6 bases). Looked up from germline, CDR1 is SGHTA and CDR2 is FQGNSA. This CDR3 has 14 amino acids. V dropped 6 bases and J dropped 7 bases, with 18 bases sitting between them. The CDR3 nucleotides are TGTGCCAGCAGTCAAGATGGGGGCAGGGGTGGCTACACCTTC. Amino acids: CASSQDGGRGGYTF.

The V call is TRBV5-4, the J call TRBJ2-7; 9 bases map to TRBD2. This CDR3 region has 14 residues. Germline CDR1 SGHNT, CDR2 YYREEE (reference sequence). V shed 4 bases, J shed 3 bases, and the junction held 5 bases outside the gene matches. CDR3 amino acids: CASSPGLAHYEQYF. In DNA, the CDR3 is TGTGCCAGCAGCCCTGGACTAGCGCACTACGAGCAGTACTTC. The whole variable domain, remainder taken from reference TRBV5-4 and TRBJ2-7, is ETGVTQSPTHLIKTRGQQVTLRCSSQSGHNTVSWYQQALGQGPQFIFQYYREEENGRGNFPPRFSGLQFPNYSSELNVNALELDDSALYLCASSPGLAHYEQYFGPGTRLTVT.

This chain links TRBV6-1 with TRBJ2-3, with TRBD2 matching over 11 bases. The CDR3 extends over 15 amino acids. Germline V gives CDR1 MNHNS, CDR2 SASEGT. Losses at the gene ends were 4 bases for V and 6 bases for J; bases not matched to a gene: 6. CDR3 DNA: TGTGCCAGCAGTGGTTTTAGACTAGCGGGGGATACGCAGTATTTT. It translates to CASSGFRLAGDTQYF.

The chain recombines TRBV5-1 with TRBJ1-1, with D unclear. CDR3 size: 14 residues. The germline CDR1 and CDR2 sequences are SGHRS and YFSETQ. V lost 4 bases to trimming and J lost 0 bases, with 10 bases between them. The DNA for the CDR3 is TGCGCCAGCAGCCCCGGGGTAGTGAACACTGAAGCTTTCTTT. Translation gives CASSPGVVNTEAFF. The whole variable domain, remainder taken from reference TRBV5-1 and TRBJ1-1, is KAGVTQTPRYLIKTRGQQVTLSCSPISGHRSVSWYQQTPGQGLQFLFEYFSETQRNKGNFPGRFSGRQFSNSRSEMNVSTLELGDSALYLCASSPGVVNTEAFFGQGTRLTVV.

The J gene is TRBJ2-1, the V gene TRBV10-1, with 13 bases lining up with TRBD2. CDR1 and CDR2 from the germline V gene are WNHNN and SYGVQD (reference sequence). V trimming: 1 base; J trimming: 9 bases; junction bases outside the gene matches: 12. This CDR3 contains 18 residues. The CDR3 nucleotides read TGCGCCAGCAGTGAGTGGACAGGGACTAGCGGGAAAGTAGGTGAGCAGTTCTTC. Protein: CASSEWTGTSGKVGEQFF.

This chain connects TRBV28 to TRBJ2-1, with TRBD2 identical over 9 bases. Germline CDR1 reads MDHEN; CDR2 reads SYDVKM. With 2 bases clipped from V and 2 bases from J, the junction kept 1 base outside the gene matches. This CDR3 contains 15 residues. The CDR3 DNA is TGTGCCAGCAGTTTAGCGGGAGGGGCCTACAATGAGCAGTTCTTC. As protein: CASSLAGGAYNEQFF. The variable domain in full, with the rest retrieved from reference TRBV28 and TRBJ2-1, is DVKVTQSSRYLVKRTGEKVFLECVQDMDHENMFWYRQDPGLGLRLIYFSYDVKMKEKGDIPEGYSVSREKKERFSLILESASTNQTSMYLCASSLAGGAYNEQFFGPGTRLTVL.

This clone was found once. This chain links TRBV4-3 with TRBJ1-3, with 9 positions matching TRBD1. The length of the CDR3 is 17 residues. Trimming removed 3 bases from V and 0 bases from J; junction bases left unmatched: 6. In germline, CDR1 is LGHNA, CDR2 YSLEER. Written as DNA, the CDR3 is TGCGCCAGCAGCCAGCTACAGGGGGCAATCTCTGGAAACACCATATATTTT. Protein product: CASSQLQGAISGNTIYF.

V and J are TRBV6-1 and TRBJ2-7; TRBD1 is a possible D gene (6 bases). Germline CDR1 is MNHNS and CDR2 is SASEGT. This CDR3 contains 13 residues. V was pared by 7 bases and J by 2 bases, with 12 bases between. The DNA for the CDR3 is TGTGCCAGCATCGAGGGGGTCCCCTACGAGCAGTACTTC. It encodes CASIEGVPYEQYF.

This chain joins TRBV5-6 and TRBJ1-2; D remains ambiguous. The CDR3 consists of 14 residues. Trimming stripped 0 bases from V and 4 bases from J, with 10 bases between. CDR1 and CDR2 (germline): SGHDT, YYEEEE. The CDR3 protein is CASSLAVTGYGYTF. In DNA form, the CDR3 reads TGTGCCAGCAGCTTGGCTGTAACGGGCTATGGCTACACCTTC.

V usage is TRBV11-2 and J usage is TRBJ1-1; no definite D call. The germline V gene encodes CDR1 SGHAT and CDR2 FQNNGV. The CDR3 has 12 amino acids. With 2 bases removed from V and 4 bases from J, the gap between germline ends came to 5 bases. The CDR3 loop reads CASSLLRTEAFF. The CDR3 DNA is TGTGCCAGCAGCTTACTGCGCACTGAAGCTTTCTTT.

DNA of the CDR3: TGTGCCAGCAGTGATAGTTGGAAAGGGGGCGGTTACTTC. This codes for CASSDSWKGGGYF. This sequence joins TRBV2 and TRBJ2-5, with 7 bases lining up with TRBD1. CDR3 length: 13 amino acids. CDR1 is SNHLY and CDR2 is FYNNEI in the germline V gene. The junction had 12 bases not matched to a gene; V was cut back by 3 bases and J by 14 bases.

CDR3 in amino acids: CASSLGPLYGYTF. The DNA of the CDR3 is TGTGCCAGCAGTTTGGGGCCCCTCTATGGCTACACCTTC. The chain carries TRBV27 and TRBJ1-2, with a tentative D call TRBD1 (5 bases). The germline V and J ends were trimmed by 3 bases and 4 bases, with 9 bases remaining between them. The CDR3 covers 13 residues. Germline V CDR1 and CDR2: MNHEY, SMNVEV (reference sequence).

V usage is TRBV5-8 and J usage is TRBJ2-3, with a possible D match to TRBD2 (5 bases). Trimming left V 5 bases short and J 0 bases short, with 16 bases between. Germline CDR1 and CDR2: SGHTS and YDEGEE. The CDR3 contains 16 residues. The CDR3 here is CASSTRGGGSTDTQYF. CDR3 DNA: TGTGCCAGCAGTACTCGGGGTGGCGGGAGCACAGATACGCAGTATTTT.

The rearrangement uses TRBV7-9 and TRBJ2-7; 8 nucleotides agree with TRBD1. The CDR3 is 15 amino acids. Per germline, CDR1 SEHNR and CDR2 FQNEAQ (reference sequence). V shed 5 bases, J shed 0 bases, and the junction held 6 bases outside the gene matches. CDR3 in DNA: TGTGCCAGCAGCCCCCGGCAGGGGGCCTCCTACGAGCAGTACTTC. Translated, it gives CASSPRQGASYEQYF.